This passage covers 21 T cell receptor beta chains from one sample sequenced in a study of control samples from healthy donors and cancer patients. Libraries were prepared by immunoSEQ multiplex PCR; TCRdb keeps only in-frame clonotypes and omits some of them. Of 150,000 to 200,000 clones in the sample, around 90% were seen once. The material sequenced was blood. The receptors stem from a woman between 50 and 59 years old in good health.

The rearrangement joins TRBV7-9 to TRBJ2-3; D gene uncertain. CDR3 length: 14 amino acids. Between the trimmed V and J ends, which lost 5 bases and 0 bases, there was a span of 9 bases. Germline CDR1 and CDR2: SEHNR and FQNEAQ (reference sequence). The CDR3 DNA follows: TGTGCCAGCAGCCATTACAGAAGCACAGATACGCAGTATTTT. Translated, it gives CASSHYRSTDTQYF.

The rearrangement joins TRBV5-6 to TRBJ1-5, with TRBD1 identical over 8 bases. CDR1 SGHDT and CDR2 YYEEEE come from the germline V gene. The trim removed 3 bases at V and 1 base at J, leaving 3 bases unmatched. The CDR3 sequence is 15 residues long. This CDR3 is CASSYRGGSNQPQHF. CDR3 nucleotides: TGTGCCAGCAGCTACAGGGGGGGAAGCAATCAGCCCCAGCATTTT.

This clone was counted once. CDR3 nucleotides: TGTGCCAGCAGTTTAGGACAGGGGGGGGCAGCTAGTGGCTACACCTTC. It is translated as CASSLGQGGAASGYTF. The V and J genes are TRBV28 and TRBJ1-2, with TRBD1 matching 10 bases. V was pared by 2 bases and J by 7 bases, with 10 bases of the junction left unmatched. Germline assignment: CDR1 MDHEN and CDR2 SYDVKM. This CDR3 contains 16 residues.

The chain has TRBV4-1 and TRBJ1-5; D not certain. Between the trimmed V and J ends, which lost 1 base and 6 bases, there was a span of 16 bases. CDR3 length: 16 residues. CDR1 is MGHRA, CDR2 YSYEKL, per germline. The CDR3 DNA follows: TGCGCCAGCAGCCAAGTTACCTCCGACTTGGGTCAGCCCCAGCATTTT. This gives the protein CASSQVTSDLGQPQHF.

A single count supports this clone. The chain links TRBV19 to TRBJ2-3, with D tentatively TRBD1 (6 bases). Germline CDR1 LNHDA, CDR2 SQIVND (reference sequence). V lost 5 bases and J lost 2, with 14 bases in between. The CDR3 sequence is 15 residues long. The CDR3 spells CASSLNRAPTDTQYF. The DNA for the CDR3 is TGTGCCAGTAGTTTGAACAGGGCCCCCACAGATACGCAGTATTTT. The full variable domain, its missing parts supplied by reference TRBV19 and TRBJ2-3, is DGGITQSPKYLFRKEGQNVTLSCEQNLNHDAMYWYRQDPGQGLRLIYYSQIVNDFQKGDIAEGYSVSREKKESFPLTVTSAQKNPTAFYLCASSLNRAPTDTQYFGPGTRLTVL.

The CDR3 nucleotides are TGCGCCAGCAGCACCGCCAGCACCGACTATGGCTACACCTTC. It translates to CASSTASTDYGYTF. The chain recombines TRBV4-1 with TRBJ1-2, with unresolved D. There are 14 residues in the CDR3. The germline V gene encodes CDR1 MGHRA and CDR2 YSYEKL. The V end lost 5 bases, the J end lost 3 bases, and 13 bases lay between the germline ends.

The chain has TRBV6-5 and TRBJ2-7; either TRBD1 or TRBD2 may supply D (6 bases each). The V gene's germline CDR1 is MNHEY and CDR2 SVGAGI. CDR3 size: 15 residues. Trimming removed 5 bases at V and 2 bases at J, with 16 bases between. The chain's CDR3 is CASSPQRGVTYEQYF. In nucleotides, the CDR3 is TGTGCCAGCAGTCCCCAAAGGGGGGTGACCTACGAGCAGTACTTC.

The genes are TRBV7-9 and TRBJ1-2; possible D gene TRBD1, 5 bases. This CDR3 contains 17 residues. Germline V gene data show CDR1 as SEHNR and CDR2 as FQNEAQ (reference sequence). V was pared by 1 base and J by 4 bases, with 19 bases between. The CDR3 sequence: CASSLDGVSGGLYGYTF. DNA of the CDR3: TGTGCCAGCAGCTTAGATGGGGTCTCTGGGGGACTCTATGGCTACACCTTC.

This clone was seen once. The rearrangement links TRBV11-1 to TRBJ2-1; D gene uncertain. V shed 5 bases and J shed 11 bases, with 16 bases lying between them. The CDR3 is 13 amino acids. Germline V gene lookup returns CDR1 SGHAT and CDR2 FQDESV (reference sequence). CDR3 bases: TGTGCCAGCAGCCCGCGAGGCCCGCGGCAGCAGTTCTTC. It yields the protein CASSPRGPRQQFF.

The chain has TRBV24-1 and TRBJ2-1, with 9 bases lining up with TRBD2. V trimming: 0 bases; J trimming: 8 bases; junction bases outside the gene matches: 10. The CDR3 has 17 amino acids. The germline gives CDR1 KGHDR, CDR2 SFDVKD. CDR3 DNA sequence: TGTGCCACCAGTGATTTGCGGTATTCGCGGGAGGGTGATGAGCAGTTCTTC. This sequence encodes CATSDLRYSREGDEQFF.

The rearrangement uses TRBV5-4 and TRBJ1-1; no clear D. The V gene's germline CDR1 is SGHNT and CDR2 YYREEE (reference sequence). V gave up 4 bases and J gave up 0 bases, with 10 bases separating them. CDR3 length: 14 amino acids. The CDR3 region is CASSPFFMNTEAFF. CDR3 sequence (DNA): TGTGCCAGCAGCCCGTTTTTCATGAACACTGAAGCTTTCTTT.

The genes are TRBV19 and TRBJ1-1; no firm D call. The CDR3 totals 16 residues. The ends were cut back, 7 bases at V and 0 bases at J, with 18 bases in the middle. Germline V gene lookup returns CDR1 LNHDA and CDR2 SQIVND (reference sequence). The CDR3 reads CASNREGVFMNTEAFF. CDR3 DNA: TGTGCCAGTAATCGAGAGGGAGTCTTCATGAACACTGAAGCTTTCTTT.

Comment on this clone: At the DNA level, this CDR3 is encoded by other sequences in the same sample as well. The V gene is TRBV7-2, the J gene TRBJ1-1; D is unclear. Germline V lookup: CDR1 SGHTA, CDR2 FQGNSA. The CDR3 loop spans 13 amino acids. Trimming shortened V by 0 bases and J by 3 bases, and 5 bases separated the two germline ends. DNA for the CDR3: TGTGCCAGCAGCTTAGCCGGGTACACTGAAGCTTTCTTT. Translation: CASSLAGYTEAFF.

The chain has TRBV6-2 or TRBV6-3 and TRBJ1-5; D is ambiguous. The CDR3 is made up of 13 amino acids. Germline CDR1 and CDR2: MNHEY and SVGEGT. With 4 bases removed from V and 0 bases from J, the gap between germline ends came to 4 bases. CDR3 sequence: CASSSNSNQPQHF. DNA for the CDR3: TGTGCCAGCAGTTCAAATAGCAATCAGCCCCAGCATTTT.

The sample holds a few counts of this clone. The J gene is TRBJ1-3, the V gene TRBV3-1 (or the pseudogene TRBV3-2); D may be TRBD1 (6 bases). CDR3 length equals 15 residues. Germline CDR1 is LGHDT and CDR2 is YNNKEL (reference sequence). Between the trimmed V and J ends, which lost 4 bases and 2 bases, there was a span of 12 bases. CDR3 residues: CASSRARTAGNTIYF. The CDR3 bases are TGTGCCAGCAGCCGGGCACGGACAGCTGGAAACACCATATATTTT.

Written as DNA, the CDR3 is TGTGCCAGCAGCTTAAGTACGGGACGCCAACACAATGAGCAGTTCTTC. Translation: CASSLSTGRQHNEQFF. V and J are TRBV7-8 and TRBJ2-1, with D perhaps matching TRBD1 or TRBD2 (5 bases each). Per germline, CDR1 SGHVS and CDR2 FQNEAQ. The V end was cut by 2 bases, the J end by 5 bases, with 16 bases between. The CDR3 is 16 residues long.

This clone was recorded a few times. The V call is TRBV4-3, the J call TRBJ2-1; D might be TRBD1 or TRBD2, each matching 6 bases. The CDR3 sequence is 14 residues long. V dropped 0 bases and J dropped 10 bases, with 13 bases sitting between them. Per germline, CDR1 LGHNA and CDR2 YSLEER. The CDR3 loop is CASSQDGRGLEQFF. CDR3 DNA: TGCGCCAGCAGCCAAGATGGTCGGGGGCTGGAGCAGTTCTTC.

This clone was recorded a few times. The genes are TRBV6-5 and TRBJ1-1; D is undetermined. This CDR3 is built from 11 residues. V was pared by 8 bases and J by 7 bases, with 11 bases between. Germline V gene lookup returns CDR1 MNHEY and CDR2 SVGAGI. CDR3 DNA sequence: TGTGCCAGCCCCGACGGATTTGAAGCTTTCTTT. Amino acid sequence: CASPDGFEAFF.

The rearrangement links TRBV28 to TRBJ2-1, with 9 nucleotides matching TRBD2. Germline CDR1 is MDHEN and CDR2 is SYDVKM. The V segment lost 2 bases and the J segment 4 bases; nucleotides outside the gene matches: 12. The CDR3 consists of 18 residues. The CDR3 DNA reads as TGTGCCAGCAGTTTAATACTGCGGGAGGGCCGGTTTTACAATGAGCAGTTCTTC. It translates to CASSLILREGRFYNEQFF. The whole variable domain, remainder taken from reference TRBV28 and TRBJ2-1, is DVKVTQSSRYLVKRTGEKVFLECVQDMDHENMFWYRQDPGLGLRLIYFSYDVKMKEKGDIPEGYSVSREKKERFSLILESASTNQTSMYLCASSLILREGRFYNEQFFGPGTRLTVL.

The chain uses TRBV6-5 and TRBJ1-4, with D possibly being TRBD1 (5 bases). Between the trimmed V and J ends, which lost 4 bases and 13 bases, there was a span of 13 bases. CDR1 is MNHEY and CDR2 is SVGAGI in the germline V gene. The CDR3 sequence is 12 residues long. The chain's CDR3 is CASSSFSGGLFF. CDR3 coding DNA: TGTGCCAGCAGTTCATTCAGCGGGGGACTGTTTTTT.

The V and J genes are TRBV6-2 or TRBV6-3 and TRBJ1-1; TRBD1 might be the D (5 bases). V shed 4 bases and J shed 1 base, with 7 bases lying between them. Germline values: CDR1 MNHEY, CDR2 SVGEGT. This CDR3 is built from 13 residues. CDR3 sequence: CASSWGRNTEAFF. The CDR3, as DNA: TGTGCCAGCAGTTGGGGCAGGAACACTGAAGCTTTCTTT.